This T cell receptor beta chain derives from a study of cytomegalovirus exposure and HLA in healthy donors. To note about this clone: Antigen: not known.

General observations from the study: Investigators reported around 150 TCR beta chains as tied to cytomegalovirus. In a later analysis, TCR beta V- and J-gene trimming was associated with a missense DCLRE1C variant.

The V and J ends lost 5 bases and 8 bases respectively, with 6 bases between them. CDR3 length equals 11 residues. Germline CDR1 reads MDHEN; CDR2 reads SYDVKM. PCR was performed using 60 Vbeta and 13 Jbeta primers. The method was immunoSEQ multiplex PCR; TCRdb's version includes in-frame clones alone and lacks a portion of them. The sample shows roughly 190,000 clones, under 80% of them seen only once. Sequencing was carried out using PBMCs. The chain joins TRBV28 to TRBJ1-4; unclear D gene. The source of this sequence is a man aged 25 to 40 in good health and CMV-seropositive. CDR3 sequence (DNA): TGTGCCAGCAGTGAGCGAGAAAAACTGTTTTTT. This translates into CASSEREKLFF.